Shown below are 9 T cell receptor beta chains from a single sample sequenced in a study of blood T cell repertoires in COVID-19. The repertoire was sequenced with immunoSEQ multiplex PCR; TCRdb's copy has only in-frame clones and lacks some. The sample records fewer than 300,000 clones, 90% being singletons. The sequencing input was PBMCs or T cells enriched from blood (not recorded which). The origin of the receptors is a woman aged 25 to 39 who had recovered from COVID-19.

Here the CDR3 DNA reads TGTGCCAGTAGAGTGCTAGCGGGAGACAATGAGCAGTTCTTC. Protein: CASRVLAGDNEQFF. The genes are TRBV19 and TRBJ2-1; 10 nucleotides align to TRBD2. This CDR3 region has 14 residues. Per germline, CDR1 LNHDA and CDR2 SQIVND (reference sequence). J was trimmed by 5 bases and V by 6 bases; bases with no gene match: 4.

The rearrangement uses TRBV2 and TRBJ2-3, with D unclear. Germline-derived CDR1 and CDR2 are SNHLY and FYNNEI. V shed 6 bases and J shed 2 bases, with 6 bases lying between them. There are 12 residues in the CDR3. The chain's CDR3 is CASRQSTDTQYF. The CDR3 nucleotides are TGTGCCAGCAGACAGTCCACAGATACGCAGTATTTT.

The chain joins TRBV5-4 to TRBJ1-2; 8 bases map to TRBD1. The CDR3 runs 14 residues. The germline V gene encodes CDR1 SGHNT and CDR2 YYREEE (reference sequence). Germline trimming cut 4 bases from V and 5 bases from J; bases unmatched to any gene: 7. CDR3 nucleotide sequence: TGTGCCAGCAGCGGGGGACAGGTTGGTTATGGCTACACCTTC. Protein: CASSGGQVGYGYTF. Combining the CDR3 with reference TRBV5-4 and TRBJ1-2 gives the whole variable domain ETGVTQSPTHLIKTRGQQVTLRCSSQSGHNTVSWYQQALGQGPQFIFQYYREEENGRGNFPPRFSGLQFPNYSSELNVNALELDDSALYLCASSGGQVGYGYTFGSGTRLTVV.

This chain links TRBV27 with TRBJ2-7, with D perhaps matching TRBD1 (5 bases). CDR3 length: 13 amino acids. Germline CDR1 is MNHEY and CDR2 is SMNVEV (reference sequence). V was shortened by 4 bases and J by 3 bases, with 10 bases between the two germline ends. CDR3 protein: CASSSGILYEQYF. For the CDR3, the DNA is TGTGCCAGCAGTTCAGGGATACTCTACGAGCAGTACTTC.

This chain links TRBV4-1 with TRBJ1-5, with D unclear. The V gene lost 1 base and the J gene lost 4 bases, with 11 bases spanning the gap. The CDR3 is made up of 15 amino acids. Germline assignment: CDR1 MGHRA and CDR2 YSYEKL. CDR3 residues: CASSQGTFNNQPQHF. CDR3 nucleotide sequence: TGCGCCAGCAGCCAAGGGACTTTTAATAATCAGCCCCAGCATTTT.

The V call is TRBV24-1, the J call TRBJ1-1; tentatively, D is TRBD1 (5 bases). The ends were cut back, 1 base at V and 5 bases at J, with 7 bases in the middle. The CDR3 spans 13 residues. CDR1 is KGHDR, CDR2 SFDVKD, per germline. The chain's CDR3 is CATSDFRETEAFF. CDR3 nucleotides: TGTGCCACCAGTGATTTCAGGGAAACTGAAGCTTTCTTT.

The V gene is TRBV2, the J gene TRBJ2-3, with TRBD2 identical over 11 bases. The CDR3 sequence is 15 residues long. Germline CDR1 and CDR2: SNHLY and FYNNEI. Trimming took 10 bases from V and 0 from J; bases not matched to a gene: 6. CDR3 in amino acids: CATPASGRSTDTQYF. In nucleotides, the CDR3 is TGTGCCACCCCAGCTAGCGGGAGGAGCACAGATACGCAGTATTTT.

This chain connects TRBV7-2 to TRBJ2-5; 8 nucleotides match TRBD2. Germline V lookup: CDR1 SGHTA, CDR2 FQGNSA. J was trimmed by 5 bases and V by 5 bases; bases with no gene match: 10. This CDR3 has 15 residues. The CDR3 region has the DNA TGTGCCAGCAGCCCTACTCGGGGGGGAGGGGAGACCCAGTACTTC. Protein product: CASSPTRGGGETQYF.

This sequence joins TRBV5-6 and TRBJ2-7, with TRBD1 matching 9 bases. The V gene end was trimmed by 4 bases and the J gene end by 1 base; junction bases not matched to a gene: 3. This CDR3 has 14 amino acids. CDR1 is SGHDT, CDR2 YYEEEE, per germline. CDR3 residues: CASSTGTGSYEQYF. CDR3 sequence (DNA): TGTGCCAGCAGCACCGGGACAGGGTCCTACGAGCAGTACTTC.